A single sample is the source of the 4 T cell receptor beta chains below, sequenced in a study of identical twins (dated by TCRdb to the mid-2010s). The library was generated by 5' RACE. This sample was sequenced with an Illumina HiSeq 2000. Clones were called with MiXCR by TCRdb after fastp trimmed the public reads at Q25, and only in-frame beta chains were retained. Each entry is one CDR3 protein sequence, shown with its most common DNA and genes. The sample has about 530,000 distinct CDR3 sequences on record, roughly 15% of them singletons. Around 0.4% of the sample is taken by the ten largest. These data were likewise used in another study, on yellow fever vaccine responses in identical twins.

Specimen: CD4+ T cells sorted from blood. These receptors originate from a woman under 30 in good health.

This chain links TRBV12-3 or TRBV12-4 with TRBJ1-1; the D gene is possibly TRBD1 (5 bases). The CDR3 spans 12 residues. V was trimmed by 6 bases and J by 6 bases, leaving 11 bases between them. The CDR3 nucleotides are TGTGCCAGCAGGACGGACACGCCTGAAGCTTTCTTT. This codes for CASRTDTPEAFF.

V and J are TRBV11-2 and TRBJ2-3; 11 bases are shared with TRBD2. Germline V lookup: CDR1 SGHAT, CDR2 FQNNGV. With V trimmed by 2 bases and J by 3 bases, 10 bases remained unmatched. This CDR3 is built from 18 residues. The CDR3 nucleotides read TGTGCCAGCAGCTTAAAAGGCACTAGCGGGGGAAATACAGATACGCAGTATTTT. Protein sequence: CASSLKGTSGGNTDTQYF.

This clonotype has just a few counts. The J gene is TRBJ2-1, the V gene TRBV19, with a possible D match to TRBD1 (6 bases). The CDR3 covers 14 residues. V lost 3 bases and J 5 bases, leaving 11 bases between the germline ends. Per the germline V gene, CDR1 is LNHDA and CDR2 is SQIVND (reference sequence). This CDR3 is CASSMAGEDNEQFF. The CDR3 bases are TGTGCCAGTAGTATGGCAGGGGAAGACAATGAGCAGTTCTTC.

This clonotype has just a few counts. This sequence joins TRBV28 and TRBJ2-7, with 7 bases that match TRBD1. This CDR3 is built from 15 residues. V lost 7 bases and J lost 1; bases outside the gene matches: 10. Germline CDR1 reads MDHEN; CDR2 reads SYDVKM. The CDR3 sequence: CASNSPPQGSYEQYF. CDR3 DNA: TGTGCCAGCAACTCCCCCCCACAGGGGTCCTACGAGCAGTACTTC.